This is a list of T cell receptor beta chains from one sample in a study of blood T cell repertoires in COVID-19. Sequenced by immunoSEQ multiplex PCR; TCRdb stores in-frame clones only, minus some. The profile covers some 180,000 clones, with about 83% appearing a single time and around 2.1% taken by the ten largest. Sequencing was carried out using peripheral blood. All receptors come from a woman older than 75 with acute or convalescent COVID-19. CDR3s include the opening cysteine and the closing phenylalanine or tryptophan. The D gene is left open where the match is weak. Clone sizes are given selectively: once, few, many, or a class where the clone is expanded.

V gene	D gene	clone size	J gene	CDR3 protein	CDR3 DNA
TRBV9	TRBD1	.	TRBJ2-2	CASSVHSTGGGELFF	TGTGCCAGCAGCGTGCATTCGACAGGGGGCGGGGAGCTGTTTTTT
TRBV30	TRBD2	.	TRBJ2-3	CAWTGTSGLDTQYF	TGTGCCTGGACCGGGACTAGCGGGTTAGATACGCAGTATTTT
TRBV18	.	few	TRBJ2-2	CASSPSVSSNTGELFF	TGTGCCAGCTCACCCTCCGTGTCCTCGAACACCGGGGAGCTGTTTTTT
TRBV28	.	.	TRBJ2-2	CASSLPTGNTGELFF	TGTGCCAGCAGCCTCCCGACAGGGAACACCGGGGAGCTGTTTTTT
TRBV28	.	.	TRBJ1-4	CASSRGGRNEKLFF	TGTGCCAGCAGTCGGGGGGGGCGGAATGAAAAACTGTTTTTT
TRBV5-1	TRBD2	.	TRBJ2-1	CASSVTTSSSYNEQFF	TGCGCCAGCAGCGTAACGACTAGCTCCTCCTACAATGAGCAGTTCTTC
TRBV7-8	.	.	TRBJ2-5	CASSPSPSGFAETQYF	TGTGCCAGCAGCCCTAGCCCCAGCGGGTTTGCGGAGACCCAGTACTTC
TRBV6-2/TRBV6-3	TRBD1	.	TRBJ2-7	CASSPDRGSYEQYF	TGTGCCAGCAGTCCGGACAGGGGCTCCTACGAGCAGTACTTC
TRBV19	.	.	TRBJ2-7	CATGARASNEQYF	TGTGCCACAGGGGCCCGCGCCTCCAACGAGCAGTACTTC
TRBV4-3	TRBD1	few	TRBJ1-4	CASSRSGGVEKLFF	TGCGCCAGCAGCCGTTCAGGGGGCGTTGAAAAACTGTTTTTT
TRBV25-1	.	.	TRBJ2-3	CASSAFGGRPSTDTQYF	TGTGCCAGCAGTGCATTCGGGGGTCGACCTAGCACAGATACGCAGTATTTT
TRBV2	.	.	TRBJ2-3	CASRTRGGTQYF	TGTGCCAGCAGAACTAGGGGAGGCACGCAGTATTTT
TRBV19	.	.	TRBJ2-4	CASRGWGSQYF	TGTGCCAGTAGGGGCTGGGGCTCTCAGTACTTC
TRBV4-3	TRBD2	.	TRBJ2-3	CASSQSHQRDVLLTQYF	TGCGCCAGCAGCCAGTCCCACCAGCGGGATGTACTACTTACGCAGTATTTT
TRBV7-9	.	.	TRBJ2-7	CASSPGAGTYEQYF	TGTGCCAGCAGCCCCGGCGCAGGGACCTACGAGCAGTACTTC
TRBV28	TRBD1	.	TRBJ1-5	CASSSQGIGPSNQPQHF	TGTGCCAGCAGTTCACAGGGGATAGGGCCAAGCAATCAGCCCCAGCATTTT
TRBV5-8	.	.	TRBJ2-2	CASRNTNTGELFF	TGTGCCAGCAGGAACACGAACACCGGGGAGCTGTTTTTT
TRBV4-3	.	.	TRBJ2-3	CASSQEPQGWWQHTQYF	TGCGCCAGCAGCCAGGAGCCACAGGGTTGGTGGCAGCATACGCAGTATTTT
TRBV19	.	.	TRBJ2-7	CASSRGQDDEQYF	TGTGCCAGTAGTAGGGGGCAGGACGACGAGCAGTACTTC
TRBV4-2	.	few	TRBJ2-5	CASSQDLGWGEHYVRAPRETQYF	TGTGCCAGCAGCCAAGATCTAGGGTGGGGAGAACACTACGTTCGTGCCCCAAGAGAGACCCAGTACTTC
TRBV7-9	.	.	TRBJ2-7	CASSLVLFYEQYF	TGTGCCAGCAGCTTAGTACTATTCTACGAGCAGTACTTC
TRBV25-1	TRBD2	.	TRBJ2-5	CASSELVAGVETQYF	TGTGCCAGCAGTGAATTAGTAGCGGGGGTGGAGACCCAGTACTTC
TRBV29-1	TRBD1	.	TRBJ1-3	CSVVQGTGNTIYF	TGCAGCGTTGTACAGGGGACTGGAAACACCATATATTTT
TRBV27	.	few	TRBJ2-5	CASSPGRGRAEETQYF	TGTGCCAGCAGCCCAGGTCGAGGCAGGGCCGAAGAGACCCAGTACTTC
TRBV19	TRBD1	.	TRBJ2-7	CASSVTSDRVGEQYF	TGTGCCAGTAGTGTGACTTCGGACAGGGTGGGCGAGCAGTACTTC
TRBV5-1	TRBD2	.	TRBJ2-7	CASSLDLAGREQYF	TGCGCCAGCAGCTTGGATCTAGCGGGAAGGGAGCAGTACTTC
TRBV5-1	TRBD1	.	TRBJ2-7	CASSRARTGSNEQYF	TGCGCCAGCAGTCGGGCCAGGACAGGGAGCAACGAGCAGTACTTC
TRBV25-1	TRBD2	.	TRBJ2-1	CASSAAGALYEQFF	TGTGCCAGCAGTGCAGCGGGGGCTCTATATGAGCAGTTCTTC
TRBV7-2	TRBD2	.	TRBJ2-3	CASSFVAGGIRTDTQYF	TGTGCCAGCAGCTTTGTAGCGGGAGGGATTCGGACAGATACGCAGTATTTT
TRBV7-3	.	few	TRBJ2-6	CASSPTLARVRSSGANVLTF	TGTGCCAGCAGCCCTACCCTGGCCAGGGTAAGATCCTCTGGGGCCAACGTCCTGACTTTC
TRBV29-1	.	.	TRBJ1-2	CSVREGELGGYTF	TGCAGCGTCCGAGAAGGGGAATTGGGTGGCTACACCTTC
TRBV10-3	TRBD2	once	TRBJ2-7	CAISPGAGESEQYF	TGTGCCATCAGCCCAGGAGCGGGAGAAAGCGAGCAGTACTTC
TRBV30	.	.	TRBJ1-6	CAWSAWTGMANSPLHF	TGTGCCTGGAGTGCATGGACTGGGATGGCGAATTCACCCCTCCACTTT
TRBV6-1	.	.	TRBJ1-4	CASSESGQGKLFF	TGTGCCAGCAGTGAATCGGGGCAGGGGAAACTGTTTTTT
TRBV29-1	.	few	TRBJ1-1	CSVERAGGTEAFF	TGCAGCGTTGAGCGAGCCGGTGGCACTGAAGCTTTCTTT
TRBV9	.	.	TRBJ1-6	CASSLTGVNSPLHF	TGTGCCAGCAGCCTAACGGGGGTTAATTCACCCCTCCACTTT
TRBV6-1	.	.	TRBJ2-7	CASSEAAGRTYEQYF	TGTGCCAGCAGTGAAGCTGCGGGCAGAACCTACGAGCAGTACTTC
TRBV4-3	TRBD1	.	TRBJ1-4	CASSPQGEEKLFF	TGCGCCAGCAGCCCACAGGGGGAGGAAAAACTGTTTTTT
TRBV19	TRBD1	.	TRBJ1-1	CASSRQGVNTEAFF	TGTGCCAGTAGTAGACAGGGCGTGAACACTGAAGCTTTCTTT
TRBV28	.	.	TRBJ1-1	CASSLGAGRNTEAFF	TGTGCCAGCAGTTTAGGGGCAGGAAGGAACACTGAAGCTTTCTTT
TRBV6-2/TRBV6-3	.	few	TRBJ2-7	CASSYLLYEQYF	TGTGCCAGCAGTTATCTTCTCTACGAGCAGTACTTC
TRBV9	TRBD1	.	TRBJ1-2	CASSAGQGANYGYTF	TGTGCCAGCAGCGCAGGACAGGGGGCGAACTATGGCTACACCTTC
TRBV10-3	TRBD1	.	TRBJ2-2	CAISEGTANTGELFF	TGTGCCATCAGTGAGGGGACAGCGAACACCGGGGAGCTGTTTTTT
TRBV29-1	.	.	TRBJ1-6	CSVKQAAGNSPLHF	TGCAGCGTTAAGCAGGCCGCGGGTAATTCACCCCTCCACTTT
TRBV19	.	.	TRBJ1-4	CASSMVLSGTTNEKLFF	TGTGCCAGTAGTATGGTCCTATCGGGAACAACTAATGAAAAACTGTTTTTT